The sample holds many counts of the clone carrying this T cell receptor (beta chain). Its matching antigen is unknown. The CDR3 is 12 amino acids. Trimming pared 6 bases from V and 7 bases from J, leaving 16 bases between. Germline CDR1 is DFQATT and CDR2 is SNEGSKA (reference sequence). This entry comes from a study of CD8 T cells in ankylosing spondylitis. Study-wide points: Disease-linked clones were found to be CD8+ and relatively rare in peripheral blood. Earlier studies detected some motif variants in reactive arthritis synovial fluid and blood. Reports say disease-linked clones showed up significantly more in matched ankylosing spondylitis synovial fluid.

Quantitative 5'-RACE with molecular barcodes generated TCR beta libraries. TCRdb itself ran the 5' RACE reads through MiXCR, one entry per CDR3 protein. The table includes 200,000 to 300,000 distinct CDR3 sequences, 10% to 13% detected once. The sequence was collected from a male donor with ankylosing spondylitis or in good health (not recorded which). The chain couples TRBV20-1 to TRBJ2-7, with D tentatively TRBD1 or TRBD2 (5 bases each). Sequencing was done on a sample of blood, either unsorted or a sorted T cell fraction (not recorded which). The CDR3, as DNA: TGCAGTGCCACCGGGGCAGGGTGGGAGCAGTACTTC. It specifies CSATGAGWEQYF.